Listed here are 32 T cell receptor beta chains from one sample, sequenced in a study of spatial heterogeneity in lung cancer. Time point defined: sample taken at primary tumor resection. Researchers sequenced whole RNA taken from tumor, nontumor lung or frozen PBMC without sorting. Using its own MiXCR run on the 5' RACE reads, TCRdb lists one record per CDR3 protein. The sample consists of about 48,000 distinct CDR3 sequences, roughly 5.2% of them appearing once. The material sequenced was PBMCs, taken at surgery. These receptors were obtained from a male donor with early-stage non-small cell lung cancer.

This clonotype came up many times. The chain has TRBV19 and TRBJ1-5; D uncertain. Deletions cut 3 bases from V and 4 bases from J, with 4 bases between. The CDR3 has 12 amino acids. Per germline, CDR1 LNHDA and CDR2 SQIVND (reference sequence). The CDR3 sequence: CASSIQNQPQHF. CDR3 nucleotide sequence: TGTGCCAGTAGTATCCAAAATCAGCCCCAGCATTTT. Complete variable domain (other parts from reference TRBV19 and TRBJ1-5): DGGITQSPKYLFRKEGQNVTLSCEQNLNHDAMYWYRQDPGQGLRLIYYSQIVNDFQKGDIAEGYSVSREKKESFPLTVTSAQKNPTAFYLCASSIQNQPQHFGDGTRLSIL.

This clonotype was seen at least ten times. CDR3 nucleotide sequence: TGCAGTGCTAGAGGGGTGTACGAGCAGTACTTC. Amino acid sequence: CSARGVYEQYF. The chain couples TRBV20-1 to TRBJ2-7; D not resolved. This CDR3 has 11 residues. Per the germline V gene, CDR1 is DFQATT and CDR2 is SNEGSKA (reference sequence). Trimming pared 1 base from V and 4 bases from J, leaving 5 bases between.

This clonotype was detected many times. The chain is built from TRBV7-2 and TRBJ1-4; no firm D call. Trimming pared 0 bases from V and 2 bases from J, leaving 1 base between. CDR1 and CDR2 (germline): SGHTA, FQGNSA. The CDR3 contains 13 residues. CDR3: CASSLATNEKLFF. The CDR3 bases are TGTGCCAGCAGCTTAGCCACTAATGAAAAACTGTTTTTT.

This clonotype has a count of ten or more. The chain recombines TRBV4-1 with TRBJ1-1, with D perhaps TRBD1 (5 bases). This CDR3 has 13 residues. V gave up 4 bases and J gave up 6 bases, with 12 bases separating them. Germline V lookup: CDR1 MGHRA, CDR2 YSYEKL. CDR3 sequence: CASSPGRGPEAFF. Here the CDR3 DNA reads TGCGCCAGCAGCCCTGGTCGGGGACCTGAAGCTTTCTTT.

This clonotype was seen ten or more times. V is TRBV5-1 and J is TRBJ2-3; TRBD2 agrees at 8 bases. The CDR3 is 16 residues long. Germline CDR1 is SGHRS and CDR2 is YFSETQ. After removal of 3 bases from V and 1 base from J, the junction contained 7 bases not matched to a gene. DNA of the CDR3: TGCGCCAGCAGCTCAGCCATACTAGCGGGCACAGATACGCAGTATTTT. Translation: CASSSAILAGTDTQYF.

In its sample, this clonotype was seen many times. This chain uses TRBV7-2 with TRBJ2-7; 9 positions agree with TRBD1. Trimming cost V 1 base and J 5 bases; bases outside gene matches: 3. Per the germline V gene, CDR1 is SGHTA and CDR2 is FQGNSA. There are 14 residues in the CDR3. CDR3 nucleotides: TGTGCCAGCAGCTTAGGGACAGGGGAGAACGAGCAGTACTTC. Residues: CASSLGTGENEQYF.

In its sample, this clonotype was seen many times. This sequence joins TRBV10-3 and TRBJ2-4; D is tentatively TRBD1 or TRBD2 (5 bases each). The CDR3 length is 15 residues. V dropped 3 bases and J dropped 3 bases, with 12 bases sitting between them. Germline V lookup: CDR1 ENHRY, CDR2 SYGVKD. CDR3 sequence: CAISDRGAYKNIQYF. The CDR3, as DNA: TGTGCCATCAGTGATAGAGGGGCCTACAAAAACATTCAGTACTTC.

This clonotype has just a few counts. The chain recombines TRBV4-2 with TRBJ2-4; D is possibly TRBD2 (6 bases). V was clipped by 0 bases and J by 12 bases, with 21 bases between them. This CDR3 region has 16 residues. CDR1 is LGHNA, CDR2 YNFKEQ, per germline. This CDR3 is CASSQDFLASLVAQYF. DNA of the CDR3: TGTGCCAGCAGCCAAGATTTCCTAGCGTCCTTGGTGGCTCAGTACTTC.

At least ten counts were recorded for this clonotype. This chain links TRBV2 with TRBJ2-2; the D call may be TRBD1 or TRBD2 (5 bases each). The germline gives CDR1 SNHLY, CDR2 FYNNEI. V lost 0 bases and J 6 bases, leaving 8 bases between the germline ends. This CDR3 spans 14 amino acids. In DNA form, the CDR3 reads TGTGCCAGCAGTGAAGCGGGGGAACCCGGGGAGCTGTTTTTT. This gives the protein CASSEAGEPGELFF.

This clonotype occurred many times. The chain carries TRBV7-8 and TRBJ2-3, with 14 bases aligning to TRBD2. Germline assignment: CDR1 SGHVS and CDR2 FQNEAQ. V lost 4 bases to trimming and J lost 4 bases; unmatched junction nucleotides: 7. CDR3 length: 17 residues. This CDR3 reads CASSSPGLAGVSDTQYF. CDR3 in DNA: TGTGCCAGCAGCTCACCGGGACTAGCGGGAGTGTCAGATACGCAGTATTTT.

This clonotype was counted ten times or more. The chain recombines TRBV5-1 with TRBJ1-2, with a weak D call TRBD1 (5 bases). The CDR3 sequence is 14 residues long. The ends were cut back, 0 bases at V and 1 base at J, with 7 bases in the middle. Germline CDR1 is SGHRS and CDR2 is YFSETQ. The CDR3 DNA is TGCGCCAGCAGCTTGGAAGGACATAACTATGGCTACACCTTC. Protein product: CASSLEGHNYGYTF.

This clonotype was seen ten or more times. This chain joins TRBV5-4 and TRBJ2-5; TRBD2 aligns across 8 bases. The CDR3 consists of 15 residues. In germline, CDR1 is SGHNT, CDR2 YYREEE (reference sequence). With V trimmed by 7 bases and J by 2 bases, 10 bases remained unmatched. For the CDR3, the DNA is TGTGCCAGCGGCTATCCAGGACTAGCTCAAGAGACCCAGTACTTC. Translation: CASGYPGLAQETQYF. The complete variable domain, with remaining parts taken from reference TRBV5-4 and TRBJ2-5, reads ETGVTQSPTHLIKTRGQQVTLRCSSQSGHNTVSWYQQALGQGPQFIFQYYREEENGRGNFPPRFSGLQFPNYSSELNVNALELDDSALYLCASGYPGLAQETQYFGPGTRLLVL.

This clonotype was picked up many times. The gene calls are TRBV4-1 and TRBJ2-2, with 7 bases that match TRBD2. V lost 4 bases to trimming and J lost 5 bases; unmatched junction nucleotides: 7. The CDR3 extends over 15 amino acids. Germline CDR1 is MGHRA and CDR2 is YSYEKL. Here the CDR3 reads CASSPRTSLTGELFF. The CDR3 DNA is TGCGCCAGCAGCCCCCGGACTAGTTTGACCGGGGAGCTGTTTTTT.

This clonotype was seen many times. The chain uses TRBV28 and TRBJ2-3, with TRBD2 matching 8 bases. Germline V gives CDR1 MDHEN, CDR2 SYDVKM. J gave up 1 base and V 6 bases, and 3 bases lay outside the gene matches. CDR3 size: 14 residues. The CDR3 nucleotides are TGTGCCAGCAGGGAAGCGGGAGGCACAGATACGCAGTATTTT. Translating it yields CASREAGGTDTQYF.

V is TRBV20-1 and J is TRBJ2-7, with D possibly matching TRBD2 (6 bases). CDR1 and CDR2 from the germline V gene are DFQATT and SNEGSKA (reference sequence). The ends were cut back, 4 bases at V and 0 bases at J, with 10 bases in the middle. The length of the CDR3 is 13 residues. The CDR3 is CSAMWDFSYEQYF. CDR3 DNA: TGCAGTGCTATGTGGGACTTCTCCTACGAGCAGTACTTC.

Ten or more counts support this clonotype. This sequence joins TRBV13 and TRBJ2-1; D might be TRBD2 (6 bases). The germline V and J ends were trimmed by 4 bases and 2 bases, with 21 bases remaining between them. The CDR3 consists of 18 residues. Germline V gene lookup returns CDR1 PRHDT and CDR2 FYEKMQ (reference sequence). DNA of the CDR3: TGTGCCAGCAGCTCCCGGGACTCCCCAGGTCCCGCCTACAATGAGCAGTTCTTC. Translation gives CASSSRDSPGPAYNEQFF. Complete variable domain (other parts from reference TRBV13 and TRBJ2-1): AAGVIQSPRHLIKEKRETATLKCYPIPRHDTVYWYQQGPGQDPQFLISFYEKMQSDKGSIPDRFSAQQFSDYHSELNMSSLELGDSALYFCASSSRDSPGPAYNEQFFGPGTRLTVL.

This clonotype was recorded many times. This chain links TRBV5-1 with TRBJ2-7; TRBD2 matches at 8 bases. Germline V gene lookup returns CDR1 SGHRS and CDR2 YFSETQ. This CDR3 comprises 13 residues. With V trimmed by 1 base and J by 6 bases, 3 bases remained unmatched. This chain's CDR3 is CASSLQSGSEQYF. CDR3 bases: TGCGCCAGCAGCTTGCAAAGCGGGAGCGAGCAGTACTTC.

This clonotype showed up many times. This chain connects TRBV7-9 to TRBJ2-2; 13 bases agree with TRBD2. Germline assignment: CDR1 SEHNR and CDR2 FQNEAQ (reference sequence). This CDR3 is 15 amino acids long. The J segment lost 5 bases and the V segment lost 5 bases, leaving 2 bases of the junction unmatched. In nucleotides, the CDR3 is TGTGCCAGCAGCCCGGGACTAGCGGGGACCGGGGAGCTGTTTTTT. This sequence encodes CASSPGLAGTGELFF.

This clonotype appeared many times. J is TRBJ2-7 and V is TRBV5-1; D gene uncertain. Germline V gene lookup returns CDR1 SGHRS and CDR2 YFSETQ. Trimming took 1 base from V and 5 from J, leaving 4 bases between them. This CDR3 has 11 amino acids. CDR3 sequence: CASSLRDEQYF. For the CDR3, the DNA is TGCGCCAGCAGCTTGAGGGACGAGCAGTACTTC.

This clonotype appeared many times. The rearrangement joins TRBV4-1 to TRBJ2-5; 10 bases align to TRBD2. Trimming cost V 3 bases and J 1 base; bases outside gene matches: 5. This CDR3 is built from 16 residues. Germline V gene data show CDR1 as MGHRA and CDR2 as YSYEKL. The CDR3 DNA is TGCGCCAGCAGCCACGGGACTAGCGAGGGCCAAGAGACCCAGTACTTC. Protein: CASSHGTSEGQETQYF.

In this sample, this clonotype turned up many times. The rearrangement joins TRBV4-1 to TRBJ2-3; no reliable D call. The V end lost 3 bases, the J end lost 4 bases, and 11 bases lay between the germline ends. This CDR3 has 14 amino acids. Germline CDR1 is MGHRA and CDR2 is YSYEKL. For the CDR3, the DNA is TGCGCCAGCAGCCAGCCAAGAGAGGCAGATACGCAGTATTTT. Translated, it gives CASSQPREADTQYF.

The chain uses TRBV6-2 or TRBV6-3 and TRBJ2-2; TRBD1 matches at 9 bases. J gave up 2 bases and V 4 bases, and 2 bases lay outside the gene matches. CDR1 MNHEY and CDR2 SVGEGT come from the germline V gene. This CDR3 region has 15 residues. DNA of the CDR3: TGTGCCAGCAGTTGGACAGGGGTAAACACCGGGGAGCTGTTTTTT. Its translation is CASSWTGVNTGELFF.

This clonotype was observed a handful of times. With a much larger clone just one base away, this may be a read error. The CDR3 loop is CASSQVGQDADTQYF. CDR3 DNA: TGCGCCAGCAGCCAAGTGGGACAGGACGCAGATACGCAGTATTTT. This chain connects TRBV4-3 to TRBJ2-3; TRBD1 agrees at 8 bases. Germline V gives CDR1 LGHNA, CDR2 YSLEER. The J segment lost 4 bases and the V segment lost 1 base, leaving 4 bases of the junction unmatched. This CDR3 has 15 amino acids.

This clonotype was observed many times. This rearrangement joins TRBV29-1 to TRBJ1-1; D not resolved. The CDR3 is made up of 13 amino acids. V was clipped by 7 bases and J by 1 base, with 13 bases between them. The germline gives CDR1 SQVTM, CDR2 ANQGSEA. The CDR3 DNA sequence: TGCAGCGGAGTGACACGTTCGAACACTGAAGCTTTCTTT. This translates into CSGVTRSNTEAFF.

This clonotype has ten or more counts. J is TRBJ2-7 and V is TRBV9, with 8 bases matching TRBD2. Germline V gene lookup returns CDR1 SGDLS and CDR2 YYNGEE. The CDR3 has 15 residues. Germline trimming cut 4 bases from V and 5 bases from J; bases unmatched to any gene: 11. DNA for the CDR3: TGTGCCAGCAGCCCAGAAGTCGGGGGGGTAGACGAGCAGTACTTC. This translates into CASSPEVGGVDEQYF.

This clonotype has just a few counts. The V and J genes are TRBV6-6 and TRBJ1-2, with 7 positions matching TRBD1. The germline CDR1 and CDR2 sequences are MNHNY and SVGAGI (reference sequence). The CDR3 covers 18 residues. V trimming: 8 bases; J trimming: 0 bases; junction bases outside the gene matches: 18. DNA of the CDR3: TGTGCCAGCCAACAGACAGGGTACGCTAATTCAGCTAACTATGGCTACACCTTC. Translated: CASQQTGYANSANYGYTF.

This clonotype has a count of ten or more. This rearrangement joins TRBV29-1 to TRBJ2-7; D remains ambiguous. The CDR3 extends over 13 amino acids. The V end lost 7 bases, the J end lost 1 base, and 14 bases lay between the germline ends. From germline, CDR1 is SQVTM and CDR2 ANQGSEA. This CDR3 reads CSAGPGGSYEQYF. The CDR3 DNA reads TGCAGCGCCGGACCAGGTGGGTCCTACGAGCAGTACTTC.

This clonotype was picked up a small number of times. This chain joins TRBV20-1 and TRBJ2-1; TRBD1 or TRBD2 may be the D gene (5 bases each). CDR1 and CDR2 (germline): DFQATT, SNEGSKA (reference sequence). V gave up 6 bases and J gave up 3 bases, with 15 bases separating them. The CDR3 is 14 residues long. CDR3 DNA: TGCAGTGCCGAGACGGGGACGATCTACAATGAGCAGTTCTTC. Encoded protein: CSAETGTIYNEQFF.

This clonotype was counted ten times or more. The V gene is TRBV5-4, the J gene TRBJ2-5, with 10 bases matching TRBD1. CDR1 SGHNT and CDR2 YYREEE come from the germline V gene (reference sequence). CDR3 length: 14 residues. V was clipped by 4 bases and J by 5 bases; unmatched bases: 5. The chain's CDR3 is CASSGVTGGETQYF. CDR3 nucleotides: TGTGCCAGCAGCGGCGTGACAGGGGGCGAGACCCAGTACTTC.

This clonotype was detected ten times or more. The CDR3 sequence: CASSPNTWTSSYEQYF. The CDR3 nucleotides are TGTGCCAGCAGCCCCAACACGTGGACTAGCTCCTACGAGCAGTACTTC. The chain uses TRBV28 and TRBJ2-7; the match to TRBD2 covers 7 bases. From germline, CDR1 is MDHEN and CDR2 SYDVKM. The CDR3 extends over 16 amino acids. Trimming at V came to 6 bases and at J to 0 bases, leaving 11 bases not matched to a gene.

This clonotype was seen at least ten times. The chain has TRBV7-2 and TRBJ1-2; TRBD1 might be the D (6 bases). Germline V gene lookup returns CDR1 SGHTA and CDR2 FQGNSA. Between the trimmed V and J ends, which lost 5 bases and 6 bases, there was a span of 19 bases. The CDR3 spans 15 residues. CDR3 loop: CASSPQGRLSNGYTF. The CDR3 DNA reads TGTGCCAGCAGCCCGCAGGGGAGGCTATCAAATGGCTACACCTTC.

This clonotype has ten or more counts. The gene calls are TRBV7-8 and TRBJ2-7; D gene unclear. The germline V gene has CDR1 SGHVS and CDR2 FQNEAQ. Trimming took 6 bases from V and 3 from J, leaving 18 bases between them. The CDR3 runs to 15 residues. The CDR3 DNA follows: TGTGCCAGCAGGCCGGGTCCCGGGCAATACTACGAGCAGTACTTC. Its protein product is CASRPGPGQYYEQYF.